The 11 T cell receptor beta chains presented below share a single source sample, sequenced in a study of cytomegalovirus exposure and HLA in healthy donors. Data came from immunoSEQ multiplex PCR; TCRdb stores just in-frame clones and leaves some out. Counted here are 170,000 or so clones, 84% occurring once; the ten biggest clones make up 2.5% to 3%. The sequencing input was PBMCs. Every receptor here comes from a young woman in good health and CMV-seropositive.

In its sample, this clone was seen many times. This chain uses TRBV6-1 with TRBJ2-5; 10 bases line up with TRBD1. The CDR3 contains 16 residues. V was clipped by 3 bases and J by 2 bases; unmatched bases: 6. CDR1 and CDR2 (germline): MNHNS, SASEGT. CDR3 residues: CASSDGTGVIQETQYF. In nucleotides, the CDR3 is TGTGCCAGCAGTGACGGGACAGGGGTGATACAAGAGACCCAGTACTTC.

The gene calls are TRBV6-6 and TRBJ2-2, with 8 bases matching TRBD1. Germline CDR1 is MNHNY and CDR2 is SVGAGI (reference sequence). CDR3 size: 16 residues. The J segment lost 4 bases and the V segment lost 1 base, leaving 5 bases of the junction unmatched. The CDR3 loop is CASSYLTGASTGELFF. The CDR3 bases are TGTGCCAGCAGTTACTTGACAGGGGCTTCCACCGGGGAGCTGTTTTTT.

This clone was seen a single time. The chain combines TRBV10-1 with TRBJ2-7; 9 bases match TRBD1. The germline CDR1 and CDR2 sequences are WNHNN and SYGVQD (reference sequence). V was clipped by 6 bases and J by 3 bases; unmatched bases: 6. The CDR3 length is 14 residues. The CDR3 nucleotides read TGCGCCAGCAGAGACCGGGACAGGGTCTACGAGCAGTACTTC. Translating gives CASRDRDRVYEQYF.

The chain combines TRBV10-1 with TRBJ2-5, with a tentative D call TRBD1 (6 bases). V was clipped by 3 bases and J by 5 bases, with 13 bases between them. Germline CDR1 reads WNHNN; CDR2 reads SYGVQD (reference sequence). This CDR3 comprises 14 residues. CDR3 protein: CASSEQGKLETQYF. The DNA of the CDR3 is TGCGCCAGCAGTGAACAGGGAAAATTGGAGACCCAGTACTTC.

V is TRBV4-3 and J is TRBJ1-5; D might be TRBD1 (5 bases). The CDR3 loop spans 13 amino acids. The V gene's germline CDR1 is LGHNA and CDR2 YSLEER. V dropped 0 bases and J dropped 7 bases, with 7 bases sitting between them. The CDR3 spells CASSQDGGQPQHF. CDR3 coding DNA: TGCGCCAGCAGCCAAGATGGGGGGCAGCCCCAGCATTTT.

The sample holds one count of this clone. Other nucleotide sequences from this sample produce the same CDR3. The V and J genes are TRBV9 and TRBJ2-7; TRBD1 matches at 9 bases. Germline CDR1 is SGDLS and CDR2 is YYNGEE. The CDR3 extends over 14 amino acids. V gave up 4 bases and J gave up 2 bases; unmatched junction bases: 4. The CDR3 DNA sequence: TGTGCCAGCAGCCCGGGACAGGGAACCTACGAGCAGTACTTC. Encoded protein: CASSPGQGTYEQYF.

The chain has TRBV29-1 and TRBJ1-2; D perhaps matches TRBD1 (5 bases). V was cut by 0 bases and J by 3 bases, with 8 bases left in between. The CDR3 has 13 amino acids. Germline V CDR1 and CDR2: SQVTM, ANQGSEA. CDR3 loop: CSVEDTGDYGYTF. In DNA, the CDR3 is TGCAGCGTTGAAGATACGGGGGACTATGGCTACACCTTC. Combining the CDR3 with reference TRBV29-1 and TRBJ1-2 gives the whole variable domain SAVISQKPSRDICQRGTSLTIQCQVDSQVTMMFWYRQQPGQSLTLIATANQGSEATYESGFVIDKFPISRPNLTFSTLTVSNMSPEDSSIYLCSVEDTGDYGYTFGSGTRLTVV.

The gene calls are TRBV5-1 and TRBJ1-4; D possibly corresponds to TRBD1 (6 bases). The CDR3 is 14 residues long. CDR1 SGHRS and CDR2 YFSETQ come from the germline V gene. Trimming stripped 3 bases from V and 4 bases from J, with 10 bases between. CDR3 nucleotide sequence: TGCGCCAGCAGCTCGGACAGATTTAATGAAAAACTGTTTTTT. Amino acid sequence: CASSSDRFNEKLFF.

As DNA, the CDR3 is TGTGCCAGCAGCCGGGACAGGGCGTACAATGAGCAGTTCTTC. Translated: CASSRDRAYNEQFF. The chain employs TRBV7-2 and TRBJ2-1; 9 bases match TRBD1. The CDR3 totals 14 residues. V was clipped by 5 bases and J by 4 bases; unmatched bases: 3. The germline CDR1 and CDR2 sequences are SGHTA and FQGNSA.

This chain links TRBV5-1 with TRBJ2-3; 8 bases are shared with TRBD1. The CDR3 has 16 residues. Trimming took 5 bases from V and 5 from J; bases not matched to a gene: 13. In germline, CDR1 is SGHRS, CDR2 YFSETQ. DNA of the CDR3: TGCGCCAGCAGAAAGATTCGGCAGGGGGCATTAGATACGCAGTATTTT. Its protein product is CASRKIRQGALDTQYF.

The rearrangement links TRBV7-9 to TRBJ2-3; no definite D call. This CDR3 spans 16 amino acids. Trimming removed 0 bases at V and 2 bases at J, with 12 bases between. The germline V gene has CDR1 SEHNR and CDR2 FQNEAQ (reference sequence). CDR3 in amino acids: CASSLATATLTDTQYF. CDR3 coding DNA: TGTGCCAGCAGCTTAGCTACGGCGACACTCACAGATACGCAGTATTTT.